What follows describes a single T cell receptor (beta chain). In its sample, this clone was seen many times. The specificity of this receptor is unknown. Base quality data are lacking; no much larger clone is found one base away. The label giving this sample's time point can be read as: about 4 weeks on oral tofacitinib. The treatment or condition label, read with the paper, signifies: oral pan-JAK inhibitor, 5-10 mg twice daily. Lesional scalp punch biopsies and peripheral blood were collected from alopecia areata patients. PBMCs were isolated by density centrifugation and stained for CD3, CD4 and CD8, and CD4+ and CD8+ T cells were sorted on a FACSAria. Counted from cysteine to phenylalanine, this CDR3 has 15 amino acids. The read is trimmed to its CDR3 DNA, 45 bases read in frame from base 1. V was cut back by 0 bases and J by 5 bases, leaving a gap of 10 bases between them. CDR1 and CDR2 (SGHTA, FQGNSA) derive from the germline V gene.

The sample belongs to a study of CD8+ T cells in alopecia areata (dated by TCRdb to the late 2010s). About the full investigation: Treated patients were enrolled in an open-label pilot trial of oral tofacitinib, 5 to 10 mg twice daily, for moderate-to-severe alopecia areata. Amplification of TCRbeta CDR3 regions was done by immunoSEQ multiplex PCR using 35 Vbeta forward primers and 13 Jbeta reverse primers. Tofacitinib-treated patients had biopsies at baseline and at 4 and 24 weeks of treatment, with a later scalp biopsy in several patients. Tofacitinib was administered for 6 to 18 months, and 6 months of follow-up off drug were then conducted to assess delayed response and recurrence. Scalp clonality was compared across normal scalp (n=4), patchy alopecia areata scalp (n=8), and alopecia totalis/universalis scalp (n=8). To study T cell clonal expansion in alopecia areata, the researchers applied high-throughput TCRbeta sequencing to both the C3H/HeJ mouse model and human patients. In humans, TCRbeta sequencing was performed on scalp tissue and on sorted CD4+ and CD8+ peripheral blood T cells from healthy controls and from patients with patchy or totalis/universalis alopecia areata. For the treated patients, the SALT score, which quantifies what percentage of scalp surface area is affected, served as the measure of disease severity. RNA came from the PAXgene miRNA kit for fixed scalp, the miRNeasy kit for PBMCs, and the RNeasy kit for mouse skin.

The library was generated by the immunoSEQ multiplex PCR assay. For TCR sequencing, RNA was extracted from every sample and reverse transcribed into cDNA to serve as template. SuperScript III was used to make first-strand cDNA, primed with a 2:1 mix of oligo-dT and random hexamers. A synthetic immune receptor repertoire was used to measure amplification bias, and any remaining bias was corrected computationally. Per the authors' processing: After raw reads were preprocessed to remove errors, the CDR3 was defined following IMGT conventions as running from the conserved cysteine to phenylalanine. Clonality was computed as 1 minus the Shannon entropy, with the entropy normalized by log2 of the number of productive unique TCRs. Scalp TCRbeta sequences were cross-referenced with sorted blood CD4 and CD8 repertoires so that the CD4 or CD8 identity of scalp clones could be inferred. TCRdb's version of the immuneACCESS table is confined to in-frame rearrangements and falls short of the full clone set. An unresolved V gene accounts for under half of the shortfall where checked; the remainder is of unknown origin. V and J calls and clone size come straight from that table; D and trimming were deduced from the DNA. A total of a few hundred thousand clones appear in this sample, about 58% of them only once. Of the sample, around 1.6% is held by the ten largest clones.

General findings and caveats noted by the study authors: With tofacitinib, both scalp clonality and the number of expanded CD8+ clones among the top 100 scalp clones went down significantly. During tofacitinib treatment, many expanded lesional clones stuck around in both scalp and blood, and this persistence may partly explain why relapse happens after treatment is stopped. Resident alphabeta T cells in normal human skin are also sequenced, complicating scalp TCR repertoire analysis, unlike mouse skin dominated by gammadelta T cells. Because the treated cohort was small and included a single nonresponder, larger studies are needed to assess links between baseline CD8+ expansion and response. Shared TCR sequences between patients were less evident than in mice, which may be partly attributable to HLA diversity in the patient population. Compared with normal scalp, lesional scalp had higher clonality and more expanded CD8+ clones, particularly in alopecia totalis/universalis, a pattern that suggests antigenic drive.

The chain is made from TRBV7-2 and TRBJ2-2; TRBD2 could be the D gene, as 5 bases match. This material consisted of CD4+ T cells sorted from blood, taken at week 4, from a patient treated with tofacitinib. The sequence was obtained from a human donor with alopecia areata. The CDR3 corresponds to CASSLARRGTGELFF. The DNA is TGTGCCAGCAGCTTAGCCCGCCGCGGGACCGGGGAGCTGTTTTTT.